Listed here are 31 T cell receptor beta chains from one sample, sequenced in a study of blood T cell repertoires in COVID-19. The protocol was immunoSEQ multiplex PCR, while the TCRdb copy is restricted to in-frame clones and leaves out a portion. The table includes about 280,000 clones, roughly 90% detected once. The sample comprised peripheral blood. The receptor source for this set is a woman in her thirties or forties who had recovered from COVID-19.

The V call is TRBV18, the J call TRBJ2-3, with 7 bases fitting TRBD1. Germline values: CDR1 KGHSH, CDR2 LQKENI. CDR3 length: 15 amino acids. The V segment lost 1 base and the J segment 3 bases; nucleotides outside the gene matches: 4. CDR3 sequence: CASSPQGARTDTQYF. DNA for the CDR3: TGTGCCAGCTCACCACAGGGGGCTCGGACAGATACGCAGTATTTT.

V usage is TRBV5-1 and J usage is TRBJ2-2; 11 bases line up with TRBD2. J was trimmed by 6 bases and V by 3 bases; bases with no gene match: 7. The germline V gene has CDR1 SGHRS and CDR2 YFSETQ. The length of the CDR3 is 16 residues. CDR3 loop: CASSYRTSGLPGELFF. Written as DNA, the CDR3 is TGCGCCAGCAGCTACCGGACTAGCGGGCTACCCGGGGAGCTGTTTTTT.

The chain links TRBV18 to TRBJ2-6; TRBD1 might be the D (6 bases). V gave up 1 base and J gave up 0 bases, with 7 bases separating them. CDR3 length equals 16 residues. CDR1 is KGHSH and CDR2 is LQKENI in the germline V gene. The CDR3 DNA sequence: TGTGCCAGCTCACCACTGGGGGCCTCTGGGGCCAACGTCCTGACTTTC. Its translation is CASSPLGASGANVLTF.

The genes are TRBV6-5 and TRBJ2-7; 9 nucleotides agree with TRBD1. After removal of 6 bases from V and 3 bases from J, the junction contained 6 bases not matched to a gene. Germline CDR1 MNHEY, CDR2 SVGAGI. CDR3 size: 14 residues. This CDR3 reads CASRTGQGHYEQYF. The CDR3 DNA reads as TGTGCCAGCAGGACGGGACAGGGACACTACGAGCAGTACTTC.

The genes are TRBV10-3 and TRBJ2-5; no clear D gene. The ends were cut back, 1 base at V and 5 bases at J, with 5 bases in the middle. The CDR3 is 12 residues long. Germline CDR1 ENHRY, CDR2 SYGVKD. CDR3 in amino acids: CAISEYEETQYF. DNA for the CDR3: TGTGCCATCAGTGAGTATGAGGAGACCCAGTACTTC.

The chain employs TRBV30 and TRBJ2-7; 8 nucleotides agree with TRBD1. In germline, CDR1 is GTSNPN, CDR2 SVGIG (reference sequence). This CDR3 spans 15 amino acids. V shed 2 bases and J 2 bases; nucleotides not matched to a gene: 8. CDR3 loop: CAWSPTDRVAYEQYF. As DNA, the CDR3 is TGTGCCTGGAGTCCTACGGACAGGGTCGCCTACGAGCAGTACTTC.

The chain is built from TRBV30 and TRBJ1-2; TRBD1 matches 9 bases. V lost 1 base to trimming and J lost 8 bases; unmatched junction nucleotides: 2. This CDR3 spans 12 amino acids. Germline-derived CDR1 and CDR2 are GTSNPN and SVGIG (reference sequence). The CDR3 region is CAWSGDREGYTF. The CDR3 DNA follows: TGTGCCTGGAGTGGGGACAGGGAGGGCTACACCTTC.

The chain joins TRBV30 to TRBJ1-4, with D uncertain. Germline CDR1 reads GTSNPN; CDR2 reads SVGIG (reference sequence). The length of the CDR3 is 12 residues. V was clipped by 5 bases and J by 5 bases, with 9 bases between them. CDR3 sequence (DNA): TGTGCCTGGCGGGGAAACAATGAAAAACTGTTTTTT. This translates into CAWRGNNEKLFF.

DNA for the CDR3: TGTGCCAGCTCACCGGACAGGGCTTTTCACGAGCAGTACTTC. Its translation: CASSPDRAFHEQYF. The chain is built from TRBV18 and TRBJ2-7; 8 positions agree with TRBD1. V lost 3 bases, J lost 5 bases, and 6 bases stayed unmatched. Looked up from germline, CDR1 is KGHSH and CDR2 is LQKENI. The CDR3 contains 14 residues.

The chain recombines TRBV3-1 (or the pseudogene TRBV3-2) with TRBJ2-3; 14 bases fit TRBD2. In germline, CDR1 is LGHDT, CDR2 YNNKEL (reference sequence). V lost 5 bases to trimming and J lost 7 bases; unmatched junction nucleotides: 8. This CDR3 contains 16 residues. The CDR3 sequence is CASSGTSGSGLNTQYF. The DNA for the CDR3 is TGTGCCAGCAGCGGGACTAGCGGGAGTGGGCTAAATACGCAGTATTTT.

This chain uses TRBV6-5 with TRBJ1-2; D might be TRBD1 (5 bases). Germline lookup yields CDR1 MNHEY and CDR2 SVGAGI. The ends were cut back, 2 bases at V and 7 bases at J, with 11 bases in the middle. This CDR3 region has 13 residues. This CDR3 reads CASSYGGIGGYTF. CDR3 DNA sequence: TGTGCCAGCAGTTACGGGGGGATAGGTGGCTACACCTTC.

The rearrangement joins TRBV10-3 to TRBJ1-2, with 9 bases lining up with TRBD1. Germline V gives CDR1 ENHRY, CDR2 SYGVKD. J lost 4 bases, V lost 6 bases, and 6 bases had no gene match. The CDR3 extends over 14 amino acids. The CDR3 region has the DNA TGTGCCATCAGGGAGGGACAGGGCCGCTATGGCTACACCTTC. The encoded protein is CAIREGQGRYGYTF.

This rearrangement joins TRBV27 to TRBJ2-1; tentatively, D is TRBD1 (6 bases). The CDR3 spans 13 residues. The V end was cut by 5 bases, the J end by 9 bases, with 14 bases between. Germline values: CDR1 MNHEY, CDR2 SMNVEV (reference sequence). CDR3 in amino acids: CASSINRVLEQFF. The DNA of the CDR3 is TGTGCCAGCAGTATCAACAGGGTTCTTGAGCAGTTCTTC.

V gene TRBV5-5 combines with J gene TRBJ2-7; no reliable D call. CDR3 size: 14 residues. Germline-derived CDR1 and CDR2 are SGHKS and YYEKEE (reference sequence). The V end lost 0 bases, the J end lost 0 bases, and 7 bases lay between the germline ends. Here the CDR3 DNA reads TGTGCCAGCAGCTTGGGGTCGAGCTCCTACGAGCAGTACTTC. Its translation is CASSLGSSSYEQYF.

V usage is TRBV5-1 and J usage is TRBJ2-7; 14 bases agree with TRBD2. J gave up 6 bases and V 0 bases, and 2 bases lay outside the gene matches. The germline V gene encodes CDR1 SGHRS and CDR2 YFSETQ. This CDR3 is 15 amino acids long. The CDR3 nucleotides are TGCGCCAGCAGCTTGGGACTAGCGGGAGGGGGCGAGCAGTACTTC. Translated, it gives CASSLGLAGGGEQYF.

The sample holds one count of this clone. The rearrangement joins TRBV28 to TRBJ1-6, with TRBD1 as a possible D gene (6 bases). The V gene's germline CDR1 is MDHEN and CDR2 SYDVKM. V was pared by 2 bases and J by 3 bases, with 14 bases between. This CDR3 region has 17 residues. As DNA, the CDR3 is TGTGCCAGCAGTTTAACCCAGGACAGTTTCTATAATTCACCCCTCCACTTT. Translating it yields CASSLTQDSFYNSPLHF.

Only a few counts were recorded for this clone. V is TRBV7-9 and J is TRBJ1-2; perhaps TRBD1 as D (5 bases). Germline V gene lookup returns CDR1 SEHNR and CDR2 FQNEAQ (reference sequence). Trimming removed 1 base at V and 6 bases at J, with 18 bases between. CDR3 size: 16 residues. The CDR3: CASSLDLAGFDNGYTF. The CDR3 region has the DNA TGTGCCAGCAGCTTAGACTTGGCAGGGTTTGACAATGGCTACACCTTC.

DNA of the CDR3: TGTGCCAGCAGCTCAGGGGGAGCAGGGATCAACTATGGCTACACCTTC. This sequence encodes CASSSGGAGINYGYTF. The genes are TRBV11-3 and TRBJ1-2; 7 positions agree with TRBD1. The CDR3 has 16 amino acids. Germline trimming cut 4 bases from V and 2 bases from J; bases unmatched to any gene: 10. The germline V gene encodes CDR1 SGHNT and CDR2 YENEEA.

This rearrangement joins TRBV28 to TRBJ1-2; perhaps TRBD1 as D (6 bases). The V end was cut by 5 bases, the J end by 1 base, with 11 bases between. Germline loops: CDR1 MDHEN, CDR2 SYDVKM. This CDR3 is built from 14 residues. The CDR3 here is CASSRPGVNYGYTF. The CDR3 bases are TGTGCCAGCAGTCGACCAGGGGTTAACTATGGCTACACCTTC.

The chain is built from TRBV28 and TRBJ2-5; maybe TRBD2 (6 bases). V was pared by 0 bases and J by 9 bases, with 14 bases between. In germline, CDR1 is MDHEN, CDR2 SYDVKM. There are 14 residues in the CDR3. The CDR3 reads CASSLWSGGGSQYF. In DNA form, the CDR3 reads TGTGCCAGCAGTTTATGGTCAGGTGGAGGGTCCCAGTACTTC.

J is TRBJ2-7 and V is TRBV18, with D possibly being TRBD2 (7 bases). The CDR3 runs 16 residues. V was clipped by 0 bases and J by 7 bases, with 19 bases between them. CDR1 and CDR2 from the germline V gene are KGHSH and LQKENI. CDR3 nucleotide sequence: TGTGCCAGCTCACCACCTCAGTCGCGGGGGCGGCGTGAGCAGTACTTC. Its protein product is CASSPPQSRGRREQYF.

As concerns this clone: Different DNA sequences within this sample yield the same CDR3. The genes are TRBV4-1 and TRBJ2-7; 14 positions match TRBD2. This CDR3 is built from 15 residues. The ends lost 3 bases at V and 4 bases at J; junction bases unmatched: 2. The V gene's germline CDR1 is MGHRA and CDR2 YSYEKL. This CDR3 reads CASSQGLAGVYEQYF. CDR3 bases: TGCGCCAGCAGCCAGGGACTAGCGGGAGTGTACGAGCAGTACTTC.

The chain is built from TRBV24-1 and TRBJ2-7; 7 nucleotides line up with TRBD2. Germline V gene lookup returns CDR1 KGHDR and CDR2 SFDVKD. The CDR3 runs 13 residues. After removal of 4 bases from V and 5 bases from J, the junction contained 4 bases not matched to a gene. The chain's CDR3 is CATSDLGTNEQYF. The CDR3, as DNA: TGTGCCACCAGTGACCTTGGGACTAACGAGCAGTACTTC.

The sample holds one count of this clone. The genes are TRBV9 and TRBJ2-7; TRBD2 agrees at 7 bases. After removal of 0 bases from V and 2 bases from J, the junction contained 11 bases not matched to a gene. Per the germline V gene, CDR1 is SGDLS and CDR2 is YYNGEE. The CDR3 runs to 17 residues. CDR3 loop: CASSVAPTTSVPYEQYF. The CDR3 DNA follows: TGTGCCAGCAGCGTAGCCCCCACCACTAGCGTCCCCTACGAGCAGTACTTC.

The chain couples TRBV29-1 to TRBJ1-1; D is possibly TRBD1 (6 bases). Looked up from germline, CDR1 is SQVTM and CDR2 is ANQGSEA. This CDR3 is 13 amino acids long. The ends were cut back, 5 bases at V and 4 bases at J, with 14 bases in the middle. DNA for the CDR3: TGCAGCGTTCTACAGGGTTTGGGCACTGAAGCTTTCTTT. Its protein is CSVLQGLGTEAFF.

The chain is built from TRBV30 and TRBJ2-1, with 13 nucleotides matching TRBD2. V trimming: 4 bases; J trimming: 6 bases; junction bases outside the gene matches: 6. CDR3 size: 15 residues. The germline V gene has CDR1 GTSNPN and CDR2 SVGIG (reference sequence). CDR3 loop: CAWNPGLAGSNEQFF. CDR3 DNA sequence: TGTGCCTGGAACCCGGGACTAGCGGGAAGCAATGAGCAGTTCTTC.

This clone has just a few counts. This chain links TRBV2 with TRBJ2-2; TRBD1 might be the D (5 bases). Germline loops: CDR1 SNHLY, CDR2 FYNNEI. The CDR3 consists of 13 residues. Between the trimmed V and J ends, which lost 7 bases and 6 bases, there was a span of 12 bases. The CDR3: CASTPGIAGELFF. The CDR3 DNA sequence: TGTGCCAGCACCCCAGGGATTGCCGGGGAGCTGTTTTTT.

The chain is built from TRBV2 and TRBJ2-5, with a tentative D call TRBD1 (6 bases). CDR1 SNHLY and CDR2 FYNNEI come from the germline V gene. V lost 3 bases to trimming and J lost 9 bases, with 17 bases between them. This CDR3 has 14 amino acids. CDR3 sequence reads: CASSDPDRSGAQYF. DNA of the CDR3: TGTGCCAGCAGTGATCCCGACAGGTCTGGGGCCCAGTACTTC.

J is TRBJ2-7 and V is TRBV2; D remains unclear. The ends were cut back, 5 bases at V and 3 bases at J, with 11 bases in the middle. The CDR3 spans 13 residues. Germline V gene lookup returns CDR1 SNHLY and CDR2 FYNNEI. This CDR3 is CASSRRLVYEQYF. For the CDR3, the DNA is TGTGCCAGCAGTCGACGACTTGTCTACGAGCAGTACTTC.

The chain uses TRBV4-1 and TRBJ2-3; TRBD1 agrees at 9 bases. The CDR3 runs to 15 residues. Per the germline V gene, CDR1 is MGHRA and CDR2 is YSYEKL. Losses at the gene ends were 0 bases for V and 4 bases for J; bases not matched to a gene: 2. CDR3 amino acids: CASSQEQGASDTQYF. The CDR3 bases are TGCGCCAGCAGCCAAGAACAGGGGGCGTCAGATACGCAGTATTTT.

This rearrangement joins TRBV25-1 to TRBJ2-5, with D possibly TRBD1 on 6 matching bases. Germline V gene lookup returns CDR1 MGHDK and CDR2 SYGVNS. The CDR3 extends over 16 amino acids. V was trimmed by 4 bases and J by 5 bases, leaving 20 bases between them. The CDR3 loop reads CASSGDLDRPRETQYF. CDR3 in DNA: TGTGCCAGCAGTGGGGATTTAGACAGGCCAAGGGAGACCCAGTACTTC.